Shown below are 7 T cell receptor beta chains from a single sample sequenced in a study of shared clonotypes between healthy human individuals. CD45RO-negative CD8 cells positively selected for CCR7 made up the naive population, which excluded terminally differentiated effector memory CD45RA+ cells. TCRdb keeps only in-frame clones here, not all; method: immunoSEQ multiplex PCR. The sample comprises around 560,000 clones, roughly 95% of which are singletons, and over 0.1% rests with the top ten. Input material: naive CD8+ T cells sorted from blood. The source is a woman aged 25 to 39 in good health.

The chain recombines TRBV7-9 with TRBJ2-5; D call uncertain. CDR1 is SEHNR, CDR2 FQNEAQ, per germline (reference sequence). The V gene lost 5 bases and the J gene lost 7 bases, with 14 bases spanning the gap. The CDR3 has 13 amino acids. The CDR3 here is CASSPTAGGTQYF. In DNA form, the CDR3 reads TGTGCCAGCAGCCCGACTGCAGGTGGGACCCAGTACTTC.

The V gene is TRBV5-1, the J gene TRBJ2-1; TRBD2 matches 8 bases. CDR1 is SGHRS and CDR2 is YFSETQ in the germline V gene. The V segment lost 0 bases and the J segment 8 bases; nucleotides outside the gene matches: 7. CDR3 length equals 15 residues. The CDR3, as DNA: TGCGCCAGCAGCTTGGTGGCTCCGACTAGCGATGAGCAGTTCTTC. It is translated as CASSLVAPTSDEQFF.

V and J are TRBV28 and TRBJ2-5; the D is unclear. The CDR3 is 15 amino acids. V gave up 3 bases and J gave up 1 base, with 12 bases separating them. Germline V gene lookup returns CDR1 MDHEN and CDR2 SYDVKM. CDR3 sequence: CASSLADFFQETQYF. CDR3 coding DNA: TGTGCCAGCAGTTTGGCTGACTTCTTCCAAGAGACCCAGTACTTC.

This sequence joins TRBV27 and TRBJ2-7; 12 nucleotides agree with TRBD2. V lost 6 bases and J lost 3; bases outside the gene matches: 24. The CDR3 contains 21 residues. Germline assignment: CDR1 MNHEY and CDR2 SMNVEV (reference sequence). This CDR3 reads CASRIYRPLAGGPPLLYEQYF. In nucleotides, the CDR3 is TGTGCCAGCAGGATATACAGGCCCCTAGCGGGAGGGCCACCTCTCCTCTACGAGCAGTACTTC.

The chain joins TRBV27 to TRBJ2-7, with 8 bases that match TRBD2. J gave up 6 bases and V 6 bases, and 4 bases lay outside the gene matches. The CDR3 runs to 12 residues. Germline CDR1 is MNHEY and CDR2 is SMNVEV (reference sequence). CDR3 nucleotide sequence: TGTGCCAGCAGCATGGGACTAGGCGAGCAGTACTTC. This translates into CASSMGLGEQYF.

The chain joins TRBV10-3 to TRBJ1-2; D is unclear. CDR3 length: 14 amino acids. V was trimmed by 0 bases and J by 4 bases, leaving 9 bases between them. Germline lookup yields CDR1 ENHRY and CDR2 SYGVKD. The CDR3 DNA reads TGTGCCATCAGTGAGTCGAAAGGGTTCTATGGCTACACCTTC. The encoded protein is CAISESKGFYGYTF.

The CDR3 DNA reads as TGCGCCAGCTCCCGTGGGGGGTACGAGCAGTACTTC. Its translation: CASSRGGYEQYF. The gene calls are TRBV10-1 and TRBJ2-7; weak D call: TRBD2 (6 bases). This CDR3 region has 12 residues. Trimming took 8 bases from V and 4 from J, leaving 12 bases between them. Germline-derived CDR1 and CDR2 are WNHNN and SYGVQD (reference sequence).